Shown below are 27 T cell receptor beta chains from a single sample sequenced in a study of cytomegalovirus exposure and HLA in healthy donors. With 60 Vbeta and 13 Jbeta primers, the PCR was carried out. Produced via immunoSEQ multiplex PCR; TCRdb's table is partial and in-frame only. The table lists some 150,000 clones, under 90% of them singletons, with around 5% in the top ten. Sequences were obtained from PBMCs. The receptors were sampled from a young man in good health and CMV-seronegative.

This clone was recorded a few times. The rearrangement links TRBV29-1 to TRBJ1-5, with TRBD1 as a possible D gene (5 bases). V was shortened by 6 bases and J by 1 base, with 10 bases between the two germline ends. The CDR3 runs to 13 residues. CDR1 SQVTM and CDR2 ANQGSEA come from the germline V gene. The CDR3 nucleotides read TGCAGCGTGGGGGGGGGAAGCAATCAGCCCCAGCATTTT. It yields the protein CSVGGGSNQPQHF.

This chain uses TRBV23-1 with TRBJ2-7; 9 bases are a match to TRBD1. TRBV23-1 is an ORF, with its function uncertain. V gave up 10 bases and J gave up 3 bases; unmatched junction bases: 10. The CDR3 consists of 14 residues. CDR3 amino acids: CANPTRDRVYEQYF. The CDR3 DNA reads TGCGCCAACCCAACCCGGGACAGGGTCTACGAGCAGTACTTC.

V is TRBV28 and J is TRBJ1-5; D may be TRBD1 (5 bases). V was pared by 5 bases and J by 3 bases, with 17 bases between. Germline V gene data show CDR1 as MDHEN and CDR2 as SYDVKM. The length of the CDR3 is 16 residues. CDR3 bases: TGTGCCAGCAGTCCGGTATCAGGGTGGAACAATCAGCCCCAGCATTTT. It yields the protein CASSPVSGWNNQPQHF.

This clone came up a few times. The J gene is TRBJ2-7, the V gene TRBV5-1; 8 nucleotides line up with TRBD1. CDR3 size: 16 residues. Trimming took 3 bases from V and 6 from J; bases not matched to a gene: 14. Per germline, CDR1 SGHRS and CDR2 YFSETQ. The CDR3 sequence is CASSWDDRGKGREQYF. As DNA, the CDR3 is TGCGCCAGCAGCTGGGACGACAGGGGAAAGGGGCGCGAGCAGTACTTC.

The gene calls are TRBV5-6 and TRBJ2-7; possible D gene TRBD1, 5 bases. Germline-derived CDR1 and CDR2 are SGHDT and YYEEEE. This CDR3 comprises 13 residues. The V end was cut by 5 bases, the J end by 5 bases, with 14 bases between. The CDR3 DNA follows: TGTGCCAGCAGTGGTCAGGGTAGGGACGAGCAGTACTTC. As protein: CASSGQGRDEQYF.

The genes are TRBV7-3 and TRBJ2-7; D remains ambiguous. The germline gives CDR1 SGHTA, CDR2 FQGTGA. CDR3 size: 13 residues. V was trimmed by 2 bases and J by 1 base, leaving 6 bases between them. The CDR3 sequence is CASSLGPSYEQYF. The CDR3 DNA follows: TGTGCCAGCAGCTTAGGGCCGTCCTACGAGCAGTACTTC.

This rearrangement joins TRBV5-1 to TRBJ1-2, with D possibly being TRBD1 (6 bases). The CDR3 is made up of 13 amino acids. Germline V CDR1 and CDR2: SGHRS, YFSETQ. Deletions cut 5 bases from V and 6 bases from J, with 14 bases between. The CDR3, as DNA: TGCGCCAGCAGGGACAGACCTGCGAATGGCTACACCTTC. This gives the protein CASRDRPANGYTF.

The rearrangement links TRBV7-2 to TRBJ1-4; 7 bases are shared with TRBD1. Trimming removed 5 bases from V and 4 bases from J; junction bases left unmatched: 4. The CDR3 has 14 amino acids. Per germline, CDR1 SGHTA and CDR2 FQGNSA. DNA for the CDR3: TGTGCCAGCAGCACCGGGACAGATAATGAAAAACTGTTTTTT. This gives the protein CASSTGTDNEKLFF.

The J gene is TRBJ1-1, the V gene TRBV11-2; 9 bases map to TRBD1. The V segment lost 5 bases and the J segment 11 bases; nucleotides outside the gene matches: 15. The CDR3 consists of 15 residues. Germline V CDR1 and CDR2: SGHAT, FQNNGV. CDR3 bases: TGTGCCAGCAGCCGTAGGGACAGGGAAGGAGCCTTGGCTTTCTTT. Protein: CASSRRDREGALAFF.

This chain uses TRBV5-8 with TRBJ1-5; 9 nucleotides match TRBD1. The germline gives CDR1 SGHTS, CDR2 YDEGEE. Trimming at V came to 4 bases and at J to 1 base, leaving 3 bases not matched to a gene. The CDR3 spans 15 residues. The CDR3 loop is CASSIGQGSNQPQHF. DNA for the CDR3: TGTGCCAGCAGCATAGGACAGGGGAGCAATCAGCCCCAGCATTTT.

The rearrangement links TRBV15 to TRBJ1-1; perhaps TRBD1 as D (6 bases). Germline CDR1 and CDR2: LNHNV and YYDKDF (reference sequence). V was cut by 0 bases and J by 11 bases, with 10 bases left in between. The CDR3 sequence is 12 residues long. CDR3 residues: CATSRDRGYAFF. The CDR3 nucleotides read TGTGCCACCAGCAGAGATAGGGGGTACGCTTTCTTT.

This sequence joins TRBV30 and TRBJ1-4; D not resolved. The CDR3 runs 11 residues. Trimming took 2 bases from V and 4 from J, leaving 2 bases between them. Per germline, CDR1 GTSNPN and CDR2 SVGIG (reference sequence). The chain's CDR3 is CAWSYNEKLFF. CDR3 in DNA: TGTGCCTGGAGTTATAATGAAAAACTGTTTTTT.

The rearrangement joins TRBV5-8 to TRBJ2-1; 8 bases align to TRBD2. The CDR3 spans 14 residues. The V segment lost 2 bases and the J segment 8 bases; nucleotides outside the gene matches: 6. Germline V lookup: CDR1 SGHTS, CDR2 YDEGEE. The chain's CDR3 is CASSFIAGRDEQFF. The CDR3, as DNA: TGTGCCAGCAGCTTCATAGCGGGAAGGGATGAGCAGTTCTTC.

The chain recombines TRBV11-2 with TRBJ2-3, with 7 nucleotides matching TRBD2. The CDR3 length is 18 residues. Per germline, CDR1 SGHAT and CDR2 FQNNGV. J lost 2 bases, V lost 5 bases, and 16 bases had no gene match. The CDR3 region is CASSMTPRDSGYTDTQYF. CDR3 nucleotide sequence: TGTGCCAGCAGCATGACTCCCCGGGATAGCGGGTACACAGATACGCAGTATTTT.

The chain recombines TRBV19 with TRBJ2-7, with D unclear. Germline CDR1 is LNHDA and CDR2 is SQIVND (reference sequence). The CDR3 loop spans 12 amino acids. V was clipped by 3 bases and J by 6 bases, with 9 bases between them. CDR3 in DNA: TGTGCCAGTAGTATTCGAGGCGGCGAGCAGTACTTC. Translation: CASSIRGGEQYF.

The chain recombines TRBV28 with TRBJ1-2; D possibly corresponds to TRBD1 (6 bases). The V end lost 1 base, the J end lost 11 bases, and 11 bases lay between the germline ends. Germline V CDR1 and CDR2: MDHEN, SYDVKM. The CDR3 length is 12 residues. The CDR3 DNA is TGTGCCAGCAGTTTATTTCGGCAGGGGTACACCTTC. Translated, it gives CASSLFRQGYTF.

This clone was detected only once. The V and J genes are TRBV25-1 and TRBJ1-3; possibly TRBD1 for D (5 bases). The germline V gene encodes CDR1 MGHDK and CDR2 SYGVNS. The CDR3 consists of 15 residues. V lost 5 bases to trimming and J lost 0 bases, with 11 bases between them. The CDR3 DNA follows: TGTGCCAGCAGTAAAGACAGCAACTCTGGAAACACCATATATTTT. This gives the protein CASSKDSNSGNTIYF.

The genes are TRBV30 and TRBJ2-7, with 7 bases aligning to TRBD2. The CDR3 is made up of 14 amino acids. V dropped 3 bases and J dropped 1; count of bases not matched to a gene: 6. Germline values: CDR1 GTSNPN, CDR2 SVGIG (reference sequence). CDR3: CAWSGDYSSYEQYF. The CDR3 coding sequence is TGTGCCTGGAGCGGGGACTATTCGTCCTACGAGCAGTACTTC.

This clone was counted once. The chain combines TRBV7-9 with TRBJ2-2; 7 bases are shared with TRBD2. The V gene end was trimmed by 10 bases and the J gene end by 0 bases; junction bases not matched to a gene: 5. CDR1 SEHNR and CDR2 FQNEAQ come from the germline V gene (reference sequence). CDR3 size: 14 residues. The CDR3 nucleotides read TGTGCCACCCGACTAGCTACGAACACCGGGGAGCTGTTTTTT. Its protein is CATRLATNTGELFF.

The rearrangement uses TRBV27 and TRBJ1-2; 7 positions match TRBD1. Germline V lookup: CDR1 MNHEY, CDR2 SMNVEV (reference sequence). V was pared by 5 bases and J by 2 bases, with 2 bases of the junction left unmatched. The CDR3 is 13 residues long. CDR3 amino acids: CASSPTGNYGYTF. In DNA, the CDR3 is TGTGCCAGCAGTCCGACAGGGAACTATGGCTACACCTTC.

This chain uses TRBV9 with TRBJ1-6, with 10 bases aligning to TRBD1. The CDR3 has 17 residues. Germline loops: CDR1 SGDLS, CDR2 YYNGEE. Trimming removed 3 bases from V and 7 bases from J; junction bases left unmatched: 10. CDR3 sequence reads: CASSASPGTGENSPLHF. CDR3 coding DNA: TGTGCCAGCAGCGCCAGCCCCGGGACAGGGGAGAATTCACCCCTCCACTTT. The variable domain in full, with the rest retrieved from reference TRBV9 and TRBJ1-6, is DSGVTQTPKHLITATGQRVTLRCSPRSGDLSVYWYQQSLDQGLQFLIQYYNGEERAKGNILERFSAQQFPDLHSELNLSSLELGDSALYFCASSASPGTGENSPLHFGNGTRLTVT.

The chain joins TRBV15 to TRBJ2-5, with 12 positions matching TRBD1. V gave up 5 bases and J gave up 2 bases; unmatched junction bases: 6. This CDR3 contains 16 residues. Germline CDR1 is LNHNV and CDR2 is YYDKDF (reference sequence). CDR3 bases: TGTGCCACCAGCGGCCGGGACAGGGGGCTACAAGAGACCCAGTACTTC. As protein: CATSGRDRGLQETQYF.

The chain couples TRBV30 to TRBJ2-1; the D gene is possibly TRBD2 (6 bases). The CDR3 is 13 residues long. Germline CDR1 is GTSNPN and CDR2 is SVGIG (reference sequence). The V and J ends lost 0 bases and 5 bases respectively, with 8 bases between them. In DNA, the CDR3 is TGTGCCTGGAGTGTATGGGGGGACAATGAGCAGTTCTTC. Its protein product is CAWSVWGDNEQFF.

V usage is TRBV9 and J usage is TRBJ1-2; tentatively, D is TRBD1 (6 bases). CDR3 length equals 15 residues. Germline V gene lookup returns CDR1 SGDLS and CDR2 YYNGEE. V lost 0 bases, J lost 4 bases, and 13 bases lay in between. CDR3 in DNA: TGTGCCAGCAGCGTAGGCGGGGGCGCATCCTATGGCTACACCTTC. Residues: CASSVGGGASYGYTF.

The chain employs TRBV29-1 and TRBJ1-2; D might be TRBD1 (5 bases). The V gene's germline CDR1 is SQVTM and CDR2 ANQGSEA. Trimming stripped 5 bases from V and 4 bases from J, with 17 bases between. The CDR3 is made up of 14 amino acids. CDR3 region: CSVPQPGQLYGYTF. CDR3 coding DNA: TGCAGCGTTCCCCAACCAGGGCAGCTCTATGGCTACACCTTC.

V and J are TRBV10-3 and TRBJ2-2; 9 nucleotides agree with TRBD2. Unmatched junction bases numbered 3, after V lost 2 bases and J lost 5 bases. The CDR3 extends over 15 amino acids. Germline CDR1 ENHRY, CDR2 SYGVKD. The CDR3 protein is CAISEPTSGTGELFF. DNA of the CDR3: TGTGCCATCAGTGAGCCCACTAGCGGGACCGGGGAGCTGTTTTTT.

The chain recombines TRBV2 with TRBJ2-2; no clear D. The V gene's germline CDR1 is SNHLY and CDR2 FYNNEI. Trimming stripped 2 bases from V and 2 bases from J, with 12 bases between. The CDR3 consists of 16 residues. CDR3 bases: TGTGCCAGCAGTGAACATGGGCAGAGAAACACCGGGGAGCTGTTTTTT. Amino acids: CASSEHGQRNTGELFF.